This T cell receptor (beta chain) was found in a study of beta chain features in type 1 diabetes. A remark on this clone: The antigen is not known.

Sequenced material consisted of expressed TCRB transcripts (all of the isolated RNA was reverse transcribed). The table came from immunoSEQ multiplex PCR; TCRdb's copy has only in-frame clones and leaves some out. The sample shows fewer than 650,000 clones, roughly a sixth of them seen only once. The authors sorted CD4+ naive, central memory, regulatory and stem cell-like memory cells via CD45RO/CCR7/CD25/CD127/CD95/CD27. Study findings and constraints: Any PCR bias toward short templates would affect both groups alike.

From germline, CDR1 is SGHAT and CDR2 FQNNGV. After removal of 0 bases from V and 6 bases from J, the junction contained 9 bases not matched to a gene. The CDR3 consists of 16 residues. This TCR came from a man aged 18-30 years in good health. Input material: naive CD4+ T cells from blood. The J gene is TRBJ2-7, the V gene TRBV11-2, with 9 bases fitting TRBD2. The CDR3 sequence: CASSLDILAGDREQYF. CDR3 DNA sequence: TGTGCCAGCAGCTTAGACATATTAGCGGGAGATCGCGAGCAGTACTTC.